Listed here are 25 T cell receptor beta chains from one sample, sequenced in a study of blood T cell repertoires in COVID-19. This table comes from immunoSEQ multiplex PCR, and its TCRdb copy is limited to in-frame clones, with some not included. The data show roughly 250,000 clones, with 85% to 90% seen just once and roughly 3.7% held by the top ten. The sequencing input was peripheral blood. These receptors came from a woman aged 40 to 49 with acute or convalescent COVID-19.

This clone has only one observation. V gene TRBV7-9 combines with J gene TRBJ1-2; D gene ambiguous. This CDR3 contains 16 residues. V shed 4 bases and J shed 0 bases, with 15 bases lying between them. The germline CDR1 and CDR2 sequences are SEHNR and FQNEAQ (reference sequence). CDR3 coding DNA: TGTGCCAGCAGCTCCGATCGGTGGGCATCTAACTATGGCTACACCTTC. Translating gives CASSSDRWASNYGYTF.

The chain employs TRBV25-1 and TRBJ1-4; tentatively, D is TRBD1 (5 bases). CDR1 and CDR2 (germline): MGHDK, SYGVNS. CDR3 length: 13 residues. Trimming left V 7 bases short and J 5 bases short, with 11 bases between. The CDR3 DNA follows: TGTGCCAGCAACCGTGCAGGGAATGAAAAACTGTTTTTT. It specifies CASNRAGNEKLFF. The variable domain in full, completed from reference TRBV25-1 and TRBJ1-4, reads EADIYQTPRYLVIGTGKKITLECSQTMGHDKMYWYQQDPGMELHLIHYSYGVNSTEKGDLSSESTVSRIRTEHFPLTLESARPSHTSQYLCASNRAGNEKLFFGSGTQLSVL.

The chain joins TRBV7-2 to TRBJ2-3, with D possibly matching TRBD2 (5 bases). The V gene lost 5 bases and the J gene lost 1 base, with 22 bases spanning the gap. CDR1 SGHTA and CDR2 FQGNSA come from the germline V gene. The CDR3 length is 18 residues. CDR3 amino acids: CASSPTRLRPVGTDTQYF. CDR3 DNA: TGTGCCAGCAGCCCGACCCGACTAAGGCCAGTCGGCACAGATACGCAGTATTTT. The full variable domain, with the rest looked up from reference TRBV7-2 and TRBJ2-3, is GAGVSQSPSNKVTEKGKDVELRCDPISGHTALYWYRQSLGQGLEFLIYFQGNSAPDKSGLPSDRFSAERTGGSVSTLTIQRTQQEDSAVYLCASSPTRLRPVGTDTQYFGPGTRLTVL.

The chain uses TRBV4-2 and TRBJ1-6; 8 nucleotides line up with TRBD1. The CDR3 is made up of 20 amino acids. V lost 4 bases, J lost 1 base, and 15 bases stayed unmatched. Per germline, CDR1 LGHNA and CDR2 YNFKEQ. This CDR3 is CASSPGQASGDRSYNSPLHF. The CDR3 region has the DNA TGTGCCAGCAGCCCGGGACAGGCCTCCGGAGATAGGTCCTATAATTCACCCCTCCACTTT.

V is TRBV5-6 and J is TRBJ1-5; TRBD1 matches 10 bases. From germline, CDR1 is SGHDT and CDR2 YYEEEE. The V gene end was trimmed by 5 bases and the J gene end by 7 bases; junction bases not matched to a gene: 9. There are 15 residues in the CDR3. CDR3 DNA sequence: TGTGCCAGCAGTTTAGGGACAGGGGATTTCCAGCCCCAGCATTTT. Protein sequence: CASSLGTGDFQPQHF.

The chain links TRBV2 to TRBJ2-5, with 8 bases lining up with TRBD2. V trimming: 3 bases; J trimming: 9 bases; junction bases outside the gene matches: 9. This CDR3 contains 14 residues. Germline CDR1 is SNHLY and CDR2 is FYNNEI. CDR3 in amino acids: CASSEVFSGAAQYF. In nucleotides, the CDR3 is TGTGCCAGCAGTGAGGTGTTTAGCGGGGCTGCCCAGTACTTC.

The rearrangement links TRBV6-1 to TRBJ2-5; TRBD1 matches at 9 bases. Germline CDR1 and CDR2: MNHNS and SASEGT. The ends lost 1 base at V and 2 bases at J; junction bases unmatched: 5. The CDR3 runs 16 residues. The CDR3 reads CASSEVGTGIQETQYF. In nucleotides, the CDR3 is TGTGCCAGCAGTGAAGTCGGGACAGGGATTCAAGAGACCCAGTACTTC.

The V gene is TRBV5-1, the J gene TRBJ1-6; 7 bases are shared with TRBD1. The ends lost 5 bases at V and 9 bases at J; junction bases unmatched: 17. Germline values: CDR1 SGHRS, CDR2 YFSETQ. There are 17 residues in the CDR3. This CDR3 is CASSLDGRQGTGSPLHF. CDR3 in DNA: TGCGCCAGCAGTCTTGATGGTCGACAGGGAACGGGTTCACCCCTCCACTTT.

The rearrangement joins TRBV5-1 to TRBJ2-5; TRBD2 agrees at 8 bases. The CDR3 runs to 16 residues. V lost 0 bases to trimming and J lost 1 base; unmatched junction nucleotides: 5. Germline V gives CDR1 SGHRS, CDR2 YFSETQ. CDR3 bases: TGCGCCAGCAGCTTGGGTAGCGGGGCCGCCCAAGAGACCCAGTACTTC. It yields the protein CASSLGSGAAQETQYF.

Only a few counts were recorded for this clone. The chain recombines TRBV14 with TRBJ1-3; 7 bases map to TRBD1. The germline CDR1 and CDR2 sequences are SGHDN and FVKESK. V lost 3 bases and J lost 3; bases outside the gene matches: 14. There are 18 residues in the CDR3. CDR3 DNA sequence: TGTGCCAGCAGCCAGACAGGGATCCGGGGCTATTATGGAAACACCATATATTTT. It translates to CASSQTGIRGYYGNTIYF. Full variable domain (remainder filled in from reference TRBV14 and TRBJ1-3): EAGVTQFPSHSVIEKGQTVTLRCDPISGHDNLYWYRRVMGKEIKFLLHFVKESKQDESGMPNNRFLAERTGGTYSTLKVQPAELEDSGVYFCASSQTGIRGYYGNTIYFGEGSWLTVV.

This clone came up a few times. The chain is built from TRBV9 and TRBJ1-5; possibly TRBD1 for D (5 bases). The CDR3 runs 12 residues. Trimming removed 0 bases at V and 9 bases at J, with 7 bases between. In germline, CDR1 is SGDLS, CDR2 YYNGEE. Here the CDR3 DNA reads TGTGCCAGCAGCGTAGGGGGGGGGCCCCAGCATTTT. Translating it yields CASSVGGGPQHF.

J is TRBJ1-2 and V is TRBV5-5; no clear D gene. Germline V CDR1 and CDR2: SGHKS, YYEKEE (reference sequence). The CDR3 consists of 13 residues. V lost 4 bases and J 8 bases, leaving 15 bases between the germline ends. The CDR3 coding sequence is TGTGCCAGCAGCCTATCCGGGTCCTCCGGCTACACCTTC. Translated, it gives CASSLSGSSGYTF.

The DNA of the CDR3 is TGTGCCAGCAGCCCCGGATTTTTGGGACTCCACCAAGGGGATACGCAGTATTTT. Translating it yields CASSPGFLGLHQGDTQYF. The chain joins TRBV9 to TRBJ2-3, with D perhaps matching TRBD2 (6 bases). V dropped 4 bases and J dropped 6 bases, with 27 bases sitting between them. The germline CDR1 and CDR2 sequences are SGDLS and YYNGEE. The CDR3 runs to 18 residues.

The chain recombines TRBV11-1 with TRBJ1-1; 7 positions match TRBD1. The V gene end was trimmed by 4 bases and the J gene end by 4 bases; junction bases not matched to a gene: 6. This CDR3 contains 14 residues. Germline V gene sequence: CDR1 SGHAT, CDR2 FQDESV (reference sequence). The CDR3: CASSSRQGSTEAFF. The CDR3 nucleotides are TGTGCCAGCAGCTCAAGACAGGGATCCACTGAAGCTTTCTTT.

This sequence joins TRBV5-1 and TRBJ1-2; D not resolved. This CDR3 has 16 amino acids. V lost 1 base and J lost 2, with 15 bases in between. Germline CDR1 SGHRS, CDR2 YFSETQ. The CDR3 reads CASSLRPSGENYGYTF. The CDR3 nucleotides read TGCGCCAGCAGCTTGAGACCTTCCGGGGAAAACTATGGCTACACCTTC.

The chain couples TRBV27 to TRBJ2-7; 10 bases line up with TRBD1. V was pared by 5 bases and J by 4 bases, with 2 bases of the junction left unmatched. CDR3 length: 13 residues. CDR1 is MNHEY, CDR2 SMNVEV, per germline (reference sequence). The CDR3, as DNA: TGTGCCAGCAGTAAGGGACAGGGGTACGAGCAGTACGTC. Protein sequence: CASSKGQGYEQYV.

The sample holds a few counts of this clone. The chain couples TRBV3-1 (or the pseudogene TRBV3-2) to TRBJ2-5, with TRBD1 identical over 9 bases. The CDR3 has 14 amino acids. In germline, CDR1 is LGHDT, CDR2 YNNKEL (reference sequence). V trimming: 1 base; J trimming: 6 bases; junction bases outside the gene matches: 3. As DNA, the CDR3 is TGTGCCAGCAGCCAAGGACAGGGGGTGAAGACCCAGTACTTC. This encodes CASSQGQGVKTQYF.

This clone has just one count. CDR3 nucleotides: TGTGCCAGCAGTTCCCGGTGGGGGGGGGACTATGGCTACACCTTC. This codes for CASSSRWGGDYGYTF. The chain has TRBV27 and TRBJ1-2; perhaps TRBD1 as D (5 bases). The V and J ends lost 4 bases and 3 bases respectively, with 15 bases between them. The CDR3 is 15 amino acids. CDR1 and CDR2 (germline): MNHEY, SMNVEV (reference sequence).

V gene TRBV27 combines with J gene TRBJ1-2; D unclear. Germline CDR1 reads MNHEY; CDR2 reads SMNVEV (reference sequence). This CDR3 is built from 13 residues. V shed 0 bases and J shed 4 bases, with 6 bases lying between them. The CDR3 DNA reads TGTGCCAGCAGTTTATCGACGGGCTATGGCTACACCTTC. Protein: CASSLSTGYGYTF.

This clone was observed a single time. V usage is TRBV3-1 (or the pseudogene TRBV3-2) and J usage is TRBJ2-5; 8 nucleotides line up with TRBD2. With V trimmed by 2 bases and J by 4 bases, 6 bases remained unmatched. The CDR3 has 15 residues. CDR1 LGHDT and CDR2 YNNKEL come from the germline V gene (reference sequence). The CDR3 region is CASSQTGGPPETQYF. CDR3 in DNA: TGTGCCAGCAGCCAAACGGGGGGGCCCCCAGAGACCCAGTACTTC.

V and J are TRBV5-4 and TRBJ1-2; 9 bases match TRBD1. The V gene's germline CDR1 is SGHNT and CDR2 YYREEE (reference sequence). This CDR3 is 16 amino acids long. After removal of 4 bases from V and 2 bases from J, the junction contained 9 bases not matched to a gene. CDR3 in DNA: TGTGCCAGCAGCGTGGGACAGGGAGACGTAAACTATGGCTACACCTTC. Its protein product is CASSVGQGDVNYGYTF.

V usage is TRBV19 and J usage is TRBJ1-2, with 7 bases fitting TRBD1. The J segment lost 2 bases and the V segment lost 6 bases, leaving 3 bases of the junction unmatched. The CDR3 runs to 13 residues. Looked up from germline, CDR1 is LNHDA and CDR2 is SQIVND (reference sequence). CDR3 protein: CASRRGRNYGYTF. The CDR3 coding sequence is TGTGCCAGTAGGAGGGGGCGAAACTATGGCTACACCTTC.

The chain is built from TRBV10-3 and TRBJ2-5; weak D call: TRBD2 (6 bases). The CDR3 sequence is 16 residues long. Trimming took off 3 bases at V and 5 bases at J, with 19 bases between the two ends. Germline CDR1 and CDR2: ENHRY and SYGVKD. This CDR3 is CAISDPRTAGKETQYF. CDR3 bases: TGTGCCATCAGTGATCCCCGTACGGCGGGGAAGGAGACCCAGTACTTC.

The V gene is TRBV7-9, the J gene TRBJ1-6; D gene uncertain. The ends were cut back, 0 bases at V and 8 bases at J, with 17 bases in the middle. The CDR3 contains 17 residues. CDR1 and CDR2 from the germline V gene are SEHNR and FQNEAQ (reference sequence). The CDR3 loop is CASSLALLEGGYSPLHF. The CDR3 DNA reads TGTGCCAGCAGCTTAGCGCTGCTCGAGGGAGGTTATTCACCCCTCCACTTT.

The chain is built from TRBV20-1 and TRBJ2-5; TRBD2 aligns across 8 bases. CDR3 size: 14 residues. J lost 5 bases, V lost 3 bases, and 8 bases had no gene match. From germline, CDR1 is DFQATT and CDR2 SNEGSKA (reference sequence). The DNA for the CDR3 is TGCAGTGCTAGTCTGCGGGGGGTGCGGGAGACCCAGTACTTC. The encoded protein is CSASLRGVRETQYF.